This T cell receptor beta chain derives from a study of blood T cells in healthy people across ages. Looking at the study overall: The template switching approach captured approximately one barcoded beta molecule for every two T cells.

General study findings and limits: Changes seen in expanded clonotypes were possibly confounded by donor CMV status left unknown.

Details on this clonotype: Its antigen is still unknown.

Next came a second PCR, run for roughly 6 to 11 cycles, which used a sample-barcoded 5' primer along with a J-beta primer mix. Each cDNA molecule, via a template-switch adaptor with 12 random nucleotides, was tagged. TCRdb re-called the 5' RACE reads with MiXCR, one entry per CDR3 protein. Here the sample spans some 1.6 million distinct CDR3 sequences, around 35% being singletons. The germline CDR1 and CDR2 sequences are MDHEN and SYDVKM. V dropped 9 bases and J dropped 3 bases, with 14 bases sitting between them. The CDR3 consists of 14 residues. Healthy Caucasians from Russia aged roughly 6 to 95 served as donors.

This chain connects TRBV28 to TRBJ1-4; the D gene is possibly TRBD1 (5 bases). The sequence derives from a woman aged 25 to 39 in good health. The sample comprised blood. Here the CDR3 DNA reads TGTGCCAGTGGAGGGGCCAACCCTAATGAAAAACTGTTTTTT. Its translation is CASGGANPNEKLFF.